This TCR beta chain comes out of a study of blood T cell repertoires in COVID-19. This clone has just a few counts. The germline V gene has CDR1 SEHNR and CDR2 FQNEAQ (reference sequence). The CDR3 extends over 13 amino acids. Trimming took 1 base from V and 5 from J, leaving 9 bases between them. In the study's own analysis: By means of reference gene primer amplification, nucleated cell counts were estimated. Sequenced by immunoSEQ multiplex PCR; TCRdb stores in-frame clones only, minus some. V and J calls and clone size are those listed in that table; D and trimming were worked out from the DNA. The data contain roughly 130,000 clones, roughly 80% of them singletons.

The chain combines TRBV7-9 with TRBJ2-7; TRBD1 is a possible D gene (5 bases). This TCR was recovered from a woman aged 25-40 years who had recovered from COVID-19. Sequenced: peripheral blood. CDR3 sequence reads: CASSLDRNHEQYF. The CDR3 nucleotides are TGTGCCAGCAGCTTAGACAGGAATCACGAGCAGTACTTC.